The 32 T cell receptor beta chains given below trace back to one sample, sequenced in a study of T cells in women clearing cervical HPV infection. Using immunoSEQ multiplex PCR, the repertoire was profiled, and TCRdb retains in-frame clones only, with some absent. Seen in this sample are about 20,000 clones; the ten most common clones hold 3.3%. The sample taken for sequencing was blood buffy coat. These receptors came from a woman between 18 and 70 years old with a cervical HPV16 infection that either progressed to CIN3+ or cleared (not recorded which).

Turning to this clone: Read data end 3 residues before the CDR3 end; the end is taken from the germline J gene. The genes are TRBV15 and TRBJ2-5, with 7 positions matching TRBD1. The V and J ends lost 4 bases and 4 bases, in that order; junction bases with no gene match: 6. CDR1 is LNHNV and CDR2 is YYDKDF in the germline V gene (reference sequence). This CDR3 is 14 amino acids long. The chain's CDR3 is CATSNRGGRETQYF. The CDR3 bases that were read are TGTGCCACCAGCAACAGGGGCGGCCGAGAGACC.

Of note for this clone: With the read ending 3 residues before the CDR3 end, the germline J gene is used to fill in that end. The chain links TRBV5-4 to TRBJ2-7; D unresolved. This CDR3 has 12 amino acids. Trimming left V 3 bases short and J 4 bases short, with 8 bases between. In germline, CDR1 is SGHNT, CDR2 YYREEE (reference sequence). CDR3 in amino acids: CASSSNTYEQYF. The sequenced part of the CDR3 DNA is TGTGCCAGCAGCTCGAATACATACGAG.

Details on this clone: The DNA ends 3 residues before the CDR3 does, and the rest of the CDR3 is filled in from the germline J gene. The V call is TRBV20-1, the J call TRBJ2-1, with 7 bases aligning to TRBD2. This CDR3 has 11 amino acids. Trimming cost V 6 bases and J 9 bases; bases outside gene matches: 5. Germline values: CDR1 DFQATT, CDR2 SNEGSKA (reference sequence). The covered CDR3 bases are TGCAGTGCCCCTGGGGGGGTTGAG. This codes for CSAPGGVE. The whole CDR3 is CSAPGGVEQFF.

On this clone itself: The read halts 3 residues ahead of the CDR3 end, with the missing end drawn from the germline J gene. This chain connects TRBV10-3 to TRBJ2-5, with 9 positions matching TRBD2. The CDR3 loop spans 15 amino acids. Trimming cost V 5 bases and J 3 bases; bases outside gene matches: 7. Looked up from germline, CDR1 is ENHRY and CDR2 is SYGVKD. CDR3 residues: CAISFSGSVEETQYF. The CDR3 bases that were read are TGTGCCATCAGTTTTAGCGGGAGTGTGGAAGAGACC.

Remarks on this clone: The missing CDR3 end, 3 residues past where the read stops, is filled in from the germline J gene. The gene calls are TRBV5-1 and TRBJ2-4; a weak D match, TRBD1 (6 bases). Germline CDR1 reads SGHRS; CDR2 reads YFSETQ. This CDR3 contains 14 residues. Trimming removed 4 bases from V and 5 bases from J, with 13 bases in between. CDR3 residues: CASSAQGSQNIQYF. The DNA read from the CDR3 is TGCGCCAGCAGCGCACAGGGTTCTCAAAACATT.

CDR3 protein: CASSLEFSASYGYTF. Incomplete CDR3 DNA: TGTGCCAGCAGCTTAGAGTTCAGCGCCAGCTATGGC. The chain carries TRBV11-2 and TRBJ1-2; no clear D. The read gets to within 3 residues of the CDR3 end, and the germline J gene fills in the rest. The V end lost 0 bases, the J end lost 4 bases, and 12 bases lay between the germline ends. This CDR3 is built from 15 residues. CDR1 is SGHAT and CDR2 is FQNNGV in the germline V gene.

A note on this clone: The CDR3 goes on 3 residues after the read ends, and that part is filled in from the germline J gene. The chain employs TRBV19 and TRBJ2-7, with a weak D call TRBD1 (6 bases). The CDR3 loop spans 14 amino acids. Germline-derived CDR1 and CDR2 are LNHDA and SQIVND (reference sequence). V lost 6 bases and J lost 3, with 15 bases in between. The chain's CDR3 is CASRPGQGFYEQYF. Partial CDR3 DNA: TGTGCCAGTAGGCCGGGGCAGGGGTTCTACGAG.

As regards this clone: The missing CDR3 end, 3 residues past where the read stops, is filled in from the germline J gene. The chain couples TRBV12-3 or TRBV12-4 to TRBJ2-7; 9 bases align to TRBD1. J was trimmed by 0 bases and V by 5 bases; bases with no gene match: 8. This CDR3 contains 16 residues. The sequenced CDR3 bases are TGTGCCAGCAGTCCACGGGACAGGGAACTCTCCTACGAG. Protein: CASSPRDRELSYE. The full-length CDR3 reads as CASSPRDRELSYEQYF.

A word on this clone: The junction and the germline gene differ at one end; a read error may be behind it. The missing CDR3 end, 3 residues past where the read stops, is filled in from the germline J gene. The gene calls are TRBV4-2 and TRBJ1-2; a possible D gene is TRBD1 (6 bases). CDR3 length: 16 amino acids. CDR1 is LGHNA and CDR2 is YNFKEQ in the germline V gene. The CDR3 is CASSPEGGAGVGGYTF. The part of the CDR3 DNA that was read is TGCGCCAGCAGCCCCGAGGGGGGGGCAGGAGTCGGTGGC.

As concerns this clone: The read ends 3 residues before the CDR3 terminus; that terminus is restored from the germline J gene. V is TRBV20-1 and J is TRBJ2-1; 8 bases match TRBD2. V dropped 3 bases and J dropped 7; count of bases not matched to a gene: 8. The CDR3 spans 14 residues. CDR1 DFQATT and CDR2 SNEGSKA come from the germline V gene (reference sequence). This CDR3 reads CSASRAGVGNEQFF. CDR3 DNA (partial): TGCAGTGCTAGTAGAGCGGGGGTGGGGAATGAG.

In regard to this clone: The CDR3 end lies 3 residues beyond the end of the read and is filled in from the germline J gene. The chain is built from TRBV7-2 and TRBJ2-3, with 9 bases identical to TRBD2. The J segment lost 6 bases and the V segment lost 5 bases, leaving 6 bases of the junction unmatched. CDR1 and CDR2 from the germline V gene are SGHTA and FQGNSA. The CDR3 runs to 14 residues. CDR3: CASSPGTSSDTQYF. The CDR3 bases that were read are TGTGCCAGCAGCCCTGGGACTAGCTCGGATACG. The whole variable domain, filled in from reference TRBV7-2 and TRBJ2-3, reads GAGVSQSPSNKVTEKGKDVELRCDPISGHTALYWYRQSLGQGLEFLIYFQGNSAPDKSGLPSDRFSAERTGGSVSTLTIQRTQQEDSAVYLCASSPGTSSDTQYFGPGTRLTVL.

Comments on this clone: The CDR3 end is not reached by the read, which stops 3 residues before it; the germline J gene fills it in. The V gene is TRBV30, the J gene TRBJ2-7; TRBD2 matches 14 bases. The J segment lost 5 bases and the V segment lost 0 bases, leaving 6 bases of the junction unmatched. The CDR3 consists of 16 residues. Germline CDR1 is GTSNPN and CDR2 is SVGIG (reference sequence). CDR3 sequence reads: CAWSVGGLAGGDEQYF. The sequenced part of the CDR3 DNA is TGTGCCTGGAGTGTAGGAGGACTAGCGGGAGGCGACGAG.

As concerns this clone: The read falls 3 residues short of the CDR3 end, and the missing part is taken from the germline J gene. The V and J genes are TRBV7-2 and TRBJ2-7, with 9 bases lining up with TRBD1. Per the germline V gene, CDR1 is SGHTA and CDR2 is FQGNSA. V lost 5 bases, J lost 3 bases, and 8 bases stayed unmatched. CDR3 size: 15 residues. The part of the CDR3 DNA that was read is TGTGCCAGCAGCACTACCGGGACAGGGTACTACGAG. It codes for CASSTTGTGYYE. The complete CDR3 sequence is CASSTTGTGYYEQYF.

Comments on this clone: The read ends 3 residues early relative to the CDR3; the germline J gene fills the gap. V and J are TRBV10-1 and TRBJ2-1; 7 bases line up with TRBD2. The ends lost 2 bases at V and 6 bases at J; junction bases unmatched: 10. Germline assignment: CDR1 WNHNN and CDR2 SYGVQD (reference sequence). The CDR3 has 16 amino acids. CDR3 region: CASSEMAGREFNEQFF. The CDR3 bases that were read are TGCGCCAGCAGTGAGATGGCTGGGCGGGAGTTCAATGAG.

With respect to this clone: The read ends 3 residues shy of where the CDR3 ends; the end is completed using the germline J gene. The V gene is TRBV7-2, the J gene TRBJ2-1, with D tentatively TRBD2 (5 bases). CDR3 length equals 15 residues. V lost 0 bases and J lost 8, with 14 bases in between. Germline V lookup: CDR1 SGHTA, CDR2 FQGNSA. CDR3 DNA, as far as it was read: TGTGCCAGCAGCTTAGCGCCAAATCTAGCCCATGAG. The encoded protein is CASSLAPNLAHE. From start to end, the CDR3 is CASSLAPNLAHEQFF.

CDR3 DNA (partial): TGTGCCAGCAGCTTACAGCCAGGGGCAGCCTACAATGAG. Translation: CASSLQPGAAYNE. The whole CDR3 protein is CASSLQPGAAYNEQFF. V is TRBV7-3 and J is TRBJ2-1; TRBD1 is a possible D gene (6 bases). The read ends 3 residues early relative to the CDR3; the germline J gene fills the gap. Trimming took 2 bases from V and 2 from J, leaving 13 bases between them. The CDR3 sequence is 16 residues long. Germline values: CDR1 SGHTA, CDR2 FQGTGA.

Concerning this clone itself: The sequenced fragment ends 3 residues before the CDR3 boundary, so the rest is inferred from the germline J gene. The chain links TRBV20-1 to TRBJ2-1; 9 bases are a match to TRBD2. The CDR3 totals 13 residues. V trimming: 5 bases; J trimming: 9 bases; junction bases outside the gene matches: 8. Germline values: CDR1 DFQATT, CDR2 SNEGSKA (reference sequence). CDR3 bases read: TGCAGTGCTTATTACGGGACTAGCACTGAG. It translates to CSAYYGTSTE. The whole CDR3 is CSAYYGTSTEQFF.

As to this clone: The read ends 3 residues before the CDR3 terminus; that terminus is restored from the germline J gene. The chain uses TRBV20-1 and TRBJ1-6, with TRBD1 matching 7 bases. V shed 6 bases and J 10 bases; nucleotides not matched to a gene: 12. The germline gives CDR1 DFQATT, CDR2 SNEGSKA (reference sequence). CDR3 length: 14 amino acids. The sequenced part of the CDR3 DNA is TGCAGTGCGCCCAAAGACAGGGCTGAGTCACCC. It codes for CSAPKDRAESP. The full-length CDR3 reads as CSAPKDRAESPLHF.

On this clone itself: Coverage ceases 3 residues before the CDR3 finishes, and the germline J gene fills in the end. The chain uses TRBV23-1 and TRBJ2-2; D may be TRBD2 (6 bases). TRBV23-1 is known as an ORF, though its function is uncertain. The V end lost 4 bases, the J end lost 6 bases, and 12 bases lay between the germline ends. The CDR3 sequence is 14 residues long. The CDR3 region is CASSLGTDAGELFF. The sequenced CDR3 bases are TGCGCCAGCAGTCTCGGGACTGACGCCGGGGAG.

The CDR3 region is CASSVAGGVSEAFF. CDR3 bases read: TGTGCCAGCAGTGTGGCGGGGGGGGTCTCTGAA. The chain recombines TRBV2 with TRBJ1-1; TRBD1 might be the D (5 bases). The CDR3 end lies 3 residues beyond the end of the read and is filled in from the germline J gene. Trimming removed 4 bases from V and 6 bases from J, with 15 bases in between. Per the germline V gene, CDR1 is SNHLY and CDR2 is FYNNEI. CDR3 length: 14 amino acids. The entire variable domain, with the rest obtained from reference TRBV2 and TRBJ1-1, is as follows: EPEVTQTPSHQVTQMGQEVILRCVPISNHLYFYWYRQILGQKVEFLVSFYNNEISEKSEIFDDQFSVERPDGSNFTLKIRSTKLEDSAMYFCASSVAGGVSEAFFGQGTRLTVV.

Note on this clone: The read terminates 3 residues before the CDR3 end, so the remaining end is supplied by the germline J gene. The gene calls are TRBV20-1 and TRBJ1-2; D is uncertain. CDR3 length: 12 residues. Germline V gene data show CDR1 as DFQATT and CDR2 as SNEGSKA (reference sequence). The CDR3 is CSARDPVSGYTF. The part of the CDR3 DNA that was read is TGCAGTGCTAGAGATCCGGTGAGCGGC.

Concerning this clone: The missing CDR3 end, 3 residues past where the read stops, is filled in from the germline J gene. The chain is built from TRBV20-1 and TRBJ2-2; TRBD2 agrees at 9 bases. The V gene end was trimmed by 0 bases and the J gene end by 1 base; junction bases not matched to a gene: 6. The CDR3 loop spans 17 amino acids. From germline, CDR1 is DFQATT and CDR2 SNEGSKA (reference sequence). CDR3 bases read: TGCAGTGCTAGAGATGCCAGGCGGGAGGGGAACACCGGGGAG. Its protein is CSARDARREGNTGE. The full CDR3 reads CSARDARREGNTGELFF.

With respect to this clone: The sequenced fragment ends 3 residues before the CDR3 boundary, so the rest is inferred from the germline J gene. The rearrangement joins TRBV7-9 to TRBJ2-1; the D is unclear. Germline V CDR1 and CDR2: SEHNR, FQNEAQ (reference sequence). Trimming removed 10 bases from V and 1 base from J, with 5 bases in between. The CDR3 length is 11 residues. The CDR3 region is CATSSYNEQFF. Partial CDR3 DNA: TGTGCCACCTCGTCCTACAATGAG.

On this clone: The read stops 3 residues short of the end of the CDR3; the missing end is completed from the germline J gene. The chain couples TRBV6-1 to TRBJ2-5; no clear D. The V end lost 0 bases, the J end lost 5 bases, and 7 bases lay between the germline ends. CDR1 is MNHNS, CDR2 SASEGT, per germline. The CDR3 is made up of 13 amino acids. CDR3 DNA (partial): TGTGCCAGCAGTGAAGCGCGTTGGGAGACC. Amino acid sequence: CASSEARWET. The CDR3, in full, reads CASSEARWETQYF.

Comments on this clone: The DNA ends 3 residues before the CDR3 does, and the rest of the CDR3 is filled in from the germline J gene. The rearrangement joins TRBV28 to TRBJ1-4, with D perhaps matching TRBD1 (6 bases). There are 14 residues in the CDR3. The germline V gene has CDR1 MDHEN and CDR2 SYDVKM. V was trimmed by 8 bases and J by 4 bases, leaving 14 bases between them. The CDR3: CASRRTANNEKLFF. The sequenced part of the CDR3 DNA is TGTGCCAGCCGCCGGACAGCCAATAATGAAAAA.

Concerning this clone itself: The read terminates 3 residues ahead of where the CDR3 ends, so the germline J gene completes it. The chain recombines TRBV30 with TRBJ1-1, with D possibly matching TRBD1 (5 bases). Deletions cut 1 base from V and 3 bases from J, with 24 bases between. From germline, CDR1 is GTSNPN and CDR2 SVGIG (reference sequence). The CDR3 runs 18 residues. CDR3 loop: CAWSASGGRSWGDTEAFF. The CDR3 DNA, read in part, is TGTGCCTGGAGTGCTAGCGGGGGTAGATCTTGGGGCGACACTGAA.

In terms of frequency, this clone is medium-sized. Coverage ceases 3 residues before the CDR3 finishes, and the germline J gene fills in the end. The chain carries TRBV10-3 and TRBJ2-7, with a possible D match to TRBD2 (8 bases). Trimming stripped 3 bases from V and 1 base from J, with 19 bases between. The germline CDR1 and CDR2 sequences are ENHRY and SYGVKD. The CDR3 is made up of 17 amino acids. Here the CDR3 reads CAISDPGGSGSSYEQYF. CDR3 bases read: TGTGCCATCAGTGACCCAGGGGGAAGCGGGAGTTCCTACGAG.

Concerning this clone itself: The DNA ends 3 residues before the CDR3 does, and the rest of the CDR3 is filled in from the germline J gene. The gene calls are TRBV7-8 and TRBJ2-1; 14 nucleotides match TRBD2. The CDR3 spans 16 residues. The ends lost 5 bases at V and 5 bases at J; junction bases unmatched: 5. The germline CDR1 and CDR2 sequences are SGHVS and FQNEAQ. This CDR3 is CASSPGTSGSDNEQFF. Incomplete CDR3 DNA: TGTGCCAGCAGCCCCGGGACTAGCGGGAGTGACAATGAG. Based on the CDR3 plus reference TRBV7-8 and TRBJ2-1, the full variable domain is GAGVSQSPRYKVAKRGQDVALRCDPISGHVSLFWYQQALGQGPEFLTYFQNEAQLDKSGLPSDRFFAERPEGSVSTLKIQRTQQEDSAVYLCASSPGTSGSDNEQFFGPGTRLTVL.

A note on this clone: The DNA ends 3 residues before the CDR3 does, and the rest of the CDR3 is filled in from the germline J gene. The chain employs TRBV6-2 or TRBV6-3 and TRBJ2-1; 8 bases map to TRBD2. V was pared by 8 bases and J by 5 bases, with 8 bases of the junction left unmatched. Germline V CDR1 and CDR2: MNHEY, SVGEGT. CDR3 length: 14 residues. CDR3 sequence: CASWTSRENNEQFF. The sequenced CDR3 bases are TGTGCCAGCTGGACTAGCCGGGAAAACAATGAG.

A word on this clone: The observed sequence ends 3 residues before the CDR3 terminus, with the missing tail filled in from the germline J gene. The chain couples TRBV11-2 to TRBJ1-2; 7 positions match TRBD1. V shed 3 bases, J shed 4 bases, and the junction held 5 bases outside the gene matches. The CDR3 spans 14 residues. Germline V gene sequence: CDR1 SGHAT, CDR2 FQNNGV. The CDR3 sequence is CASSFDRVRYGYTF. Partial CDR3 DNA: TGTGCCAGCAGCTTTGACAGGGTGCGCTATGGC. Together with reference TRBV11-2 and TRBJ1-2, the CDR3 gives the full variable domain: EAGVAQSPRYKIIEKRQSVAFWCNPISGHATLYWYQQILGQGPKLLIQFQNNGVVDDSQLPKDRFSAERLKGVDSTLKIQPAKLEDSAVYLCASSFDRVRYGYTFGSGTRLTVV.

Details on this clone: The DNA ends 3 residues before the CDR3 does, and the rest of the CDR3 is filled in from the germline J gene. The V call is TRBV5-1, the J call TRBJ2-3, with D hard to call. V was trimmed by 6 bases and J by 0 bases, leaving 2 bases between them. Germline CDR1 is SGHRS and CDR2 is YFSETQ. The CDR3 extends over 11 amino acids. The chain's CDR3 is CASTSTDTQYF. CDR3 DNA, as far as it was read: TGCGCCAGCACTAGCACAGATACG.

To note about this clone: Read sequence stops 3 residues before the CDR3 end, and the germline J gene provides the missing end. The chain uses TRBV20-1 and TRBJ2-1; 10 nucleotides align to TRBD2. From germline, CDR1 is DFQATT and CDR2 SNEGSKA (reference sequence). V gave up 6 bases and J gave up 0 bases; unmatched junction bases: 11. This CDR3 contains 17 residues. CDR3 protein: CSALERGGDISYNEQFF. The DNA read from the CDR3 is TGCAGTGCCCTCGAGCGGGGGGGCGACATCTCCTACAATGAG.